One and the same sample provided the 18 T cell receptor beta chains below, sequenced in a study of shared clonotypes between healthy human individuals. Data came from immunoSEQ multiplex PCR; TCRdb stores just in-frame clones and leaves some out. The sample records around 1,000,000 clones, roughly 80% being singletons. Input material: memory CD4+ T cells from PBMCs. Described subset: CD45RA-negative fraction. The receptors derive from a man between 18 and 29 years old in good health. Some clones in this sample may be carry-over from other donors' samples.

The DNA of the CDR3 is TGCGCCAGCTCCGAATCTCGGGGGCTGGAGCAGTACTTC. Translating it yields CASSESRGLEQYF. The genes are TRBV10-2 and TRBJ2-7, with D perhaps matching TRBD1 or TRBD2 (6 bases each). The CDR3 totals 13 residues. V lost 8 bases to trimming and J lost 7 bases, with 18 bases between them. Germline loops: CDR1 WSHSY, CDR2 SAAADI.

For the CDR3, the DNA is TGTGCCACCAACAGGGAAGGAGACTACGAGCAGTACTTC. Amino acids: CATNREGDYEQYF. This chain links TRBV27 with TRBJ2-7, with a weak D call TRBD1 (6 bases). Germline V gene lookup returns CDR1 MNHEY and CDR2 SMNVEV (reference sequence). V shed 10 bases and J shed 3 bases, with 16 bases lying between them. The CDR3 runs 13 residues.

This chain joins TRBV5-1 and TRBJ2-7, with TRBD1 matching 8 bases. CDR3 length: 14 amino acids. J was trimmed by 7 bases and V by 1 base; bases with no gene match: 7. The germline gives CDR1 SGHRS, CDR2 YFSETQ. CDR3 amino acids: CASSLQGALEEQYF. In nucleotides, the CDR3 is TGCGCCAGCAGCTTGCAGGGGGCTTTAGAAGAGCAGTACTTC. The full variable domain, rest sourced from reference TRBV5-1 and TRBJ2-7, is KAGVTQTPRYLIKTRGQQVTLSCSPISGHRSVSWYQQTPGQGLQFLFEYFSETQRNKGNFPGRFSGRQFSNSRSEMNVSTLELGDSALYLCASSLQGALEEQYFGPGTRLTVT.

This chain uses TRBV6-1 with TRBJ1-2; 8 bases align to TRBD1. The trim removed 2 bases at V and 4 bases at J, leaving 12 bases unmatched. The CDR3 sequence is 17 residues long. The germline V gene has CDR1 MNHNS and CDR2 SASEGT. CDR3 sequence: CASSEFGPGQAVYGYTF. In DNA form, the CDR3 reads TGTGCCAGCAGTGAATTCGGTCCGGGACAGGCGGTCTATGGCTACACCTTC.

CDR3 nucleotides: TGTGCCAGCAGCTCCTTGGACAGGGGTTTGGAAAAACTGTTTTTT. Translation: CASSSLDRGLEKLFF. The V and J genes are TRBV11-2 and TRBJ1-4; 9 bases match TRBD1. CDR1 is SGHAT and CDR2 is FQNNGV in the germline V gene. Losses at the gene ends were 4 bases for V and 8 bases for J; bases not matched to a gene: 8. The CDR3 sequence is 15 residues long.

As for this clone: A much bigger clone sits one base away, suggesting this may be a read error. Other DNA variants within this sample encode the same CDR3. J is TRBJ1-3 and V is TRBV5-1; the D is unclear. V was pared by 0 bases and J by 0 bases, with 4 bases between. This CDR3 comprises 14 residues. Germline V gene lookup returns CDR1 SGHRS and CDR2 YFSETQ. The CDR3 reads CASSLGASGNTIYF. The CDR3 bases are TGCGCCAGCAGCTTGGGTGCCTCTGGAAACACCATATATTTT.

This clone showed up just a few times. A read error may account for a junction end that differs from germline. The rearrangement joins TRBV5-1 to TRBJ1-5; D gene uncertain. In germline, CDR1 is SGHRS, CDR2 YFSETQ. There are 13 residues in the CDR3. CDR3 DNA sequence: TGCGCCAGGAGCTTGGACCCCAATCAGCCCCAGCATTTT. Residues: CARSLDPNQPQHF.

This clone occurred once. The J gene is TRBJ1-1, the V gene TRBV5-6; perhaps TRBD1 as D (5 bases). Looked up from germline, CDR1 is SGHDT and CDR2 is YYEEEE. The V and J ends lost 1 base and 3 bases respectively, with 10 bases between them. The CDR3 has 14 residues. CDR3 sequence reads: CASSLMGEDTEAFF. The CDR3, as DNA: TGTGCCAGCAGCTTGATGGGGGAGGACACTGAAGCTTTCTTT.

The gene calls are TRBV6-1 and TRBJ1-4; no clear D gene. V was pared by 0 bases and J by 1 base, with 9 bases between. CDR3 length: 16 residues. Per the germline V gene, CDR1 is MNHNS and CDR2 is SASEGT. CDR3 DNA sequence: TGTGCCAGCAGTGAAGCGAGGGAACGAACTAATGAAAAACTGTTTTTT. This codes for CASSEARERTNEKLFF.

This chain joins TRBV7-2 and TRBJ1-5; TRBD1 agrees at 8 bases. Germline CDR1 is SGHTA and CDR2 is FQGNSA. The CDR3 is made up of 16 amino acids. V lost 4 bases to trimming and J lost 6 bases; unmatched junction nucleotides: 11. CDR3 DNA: TGTGCCAGCAGCTCGCGTCGGACAGGGATGGGTCAGCCCCAGCATTTT. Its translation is CASSSRRTGMGQPQHF.

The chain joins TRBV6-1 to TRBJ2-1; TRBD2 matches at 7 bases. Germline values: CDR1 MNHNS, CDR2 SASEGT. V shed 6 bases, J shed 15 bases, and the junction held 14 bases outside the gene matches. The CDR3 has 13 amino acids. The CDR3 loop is CASRAPSGARRFF. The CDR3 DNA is TGTGCCAGCAGGGCGCCTAGCGGCGCCCGGCGGTTCTTC.

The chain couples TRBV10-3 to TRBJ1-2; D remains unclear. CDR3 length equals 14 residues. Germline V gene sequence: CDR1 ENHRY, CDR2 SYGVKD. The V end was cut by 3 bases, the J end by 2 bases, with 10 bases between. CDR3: CAISDTMGNYGYTF. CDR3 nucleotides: TGTGCCATCAGTGATACGATGGGGAACTATGGCTACACCTTC.

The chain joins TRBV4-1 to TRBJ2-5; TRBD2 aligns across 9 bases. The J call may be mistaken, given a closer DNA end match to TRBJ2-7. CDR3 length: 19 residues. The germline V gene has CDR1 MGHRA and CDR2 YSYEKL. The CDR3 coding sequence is TGCGCCAGCAGCCAACGCCAGACTGCGGGAGGGGCTGACGGGCACGAGCAGTACTTC. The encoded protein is CASSQRQTAGGADGHEQYF.

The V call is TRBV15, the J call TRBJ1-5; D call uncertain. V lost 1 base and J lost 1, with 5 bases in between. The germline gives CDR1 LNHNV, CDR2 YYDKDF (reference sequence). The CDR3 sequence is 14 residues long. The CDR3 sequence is CATSRGASNQPQHF. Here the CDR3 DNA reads TGTGCCACCAGCAGAGGTGCGAGCAATCAGCCCCAGCATTTT.

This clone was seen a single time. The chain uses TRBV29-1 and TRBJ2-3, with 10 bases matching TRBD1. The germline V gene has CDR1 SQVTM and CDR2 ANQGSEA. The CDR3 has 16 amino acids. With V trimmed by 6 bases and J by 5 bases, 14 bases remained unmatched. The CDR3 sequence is CSVDPPGQGSGDTQYF. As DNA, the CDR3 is TGCAGCGTCGATCCGCCGGGACAGGGGTCCGGAGATACGCAGTATTTT.

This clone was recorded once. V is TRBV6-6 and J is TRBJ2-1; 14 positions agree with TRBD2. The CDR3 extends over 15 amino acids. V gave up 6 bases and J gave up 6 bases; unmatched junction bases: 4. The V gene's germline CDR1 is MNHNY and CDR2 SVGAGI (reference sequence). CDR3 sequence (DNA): TGTGCCAGCAGCCTGGGACTAGCGGGAGCCAATGAGCAGTTCTTC. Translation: CASSLGLAGANEQFF.

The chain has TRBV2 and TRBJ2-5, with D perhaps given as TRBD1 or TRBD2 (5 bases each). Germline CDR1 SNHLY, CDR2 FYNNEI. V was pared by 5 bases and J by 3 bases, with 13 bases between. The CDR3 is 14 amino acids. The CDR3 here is CASSLGTVKETQYF. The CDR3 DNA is TGTGCCAGCAGTTTGGGGACGGTTAAAGAGACCCAGTACTTC.

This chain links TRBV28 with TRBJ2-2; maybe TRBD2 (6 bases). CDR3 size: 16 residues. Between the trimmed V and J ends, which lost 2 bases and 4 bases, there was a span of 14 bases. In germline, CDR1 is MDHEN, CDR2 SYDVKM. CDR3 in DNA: TGTGCCAGCAGTTTAGATCCGGGAGCAGGCACCGGGGAGCTGTTTTTT. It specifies CASSLDPGAGTGELFF.